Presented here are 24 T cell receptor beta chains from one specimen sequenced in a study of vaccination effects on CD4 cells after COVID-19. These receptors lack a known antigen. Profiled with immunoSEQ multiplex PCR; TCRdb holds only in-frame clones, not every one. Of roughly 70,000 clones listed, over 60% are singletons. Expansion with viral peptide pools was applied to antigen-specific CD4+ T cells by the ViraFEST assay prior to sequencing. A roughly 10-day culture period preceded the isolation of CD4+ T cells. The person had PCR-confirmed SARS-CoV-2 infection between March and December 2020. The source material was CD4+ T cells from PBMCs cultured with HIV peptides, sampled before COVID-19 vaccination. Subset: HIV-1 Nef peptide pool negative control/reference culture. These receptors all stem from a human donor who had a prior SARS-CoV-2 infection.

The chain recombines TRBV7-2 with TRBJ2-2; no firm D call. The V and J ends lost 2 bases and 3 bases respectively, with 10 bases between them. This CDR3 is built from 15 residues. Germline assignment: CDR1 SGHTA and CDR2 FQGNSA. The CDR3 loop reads CASSLKFKDTGELFF. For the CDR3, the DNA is TGTGCCAGCAGCTTAAAGTTCAAAGACACCGGGGAGCTGTTTTTT.

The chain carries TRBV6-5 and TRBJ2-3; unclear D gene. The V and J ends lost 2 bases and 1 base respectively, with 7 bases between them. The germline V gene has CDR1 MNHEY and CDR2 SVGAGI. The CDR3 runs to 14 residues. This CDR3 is CASSYRVRTDTQYF. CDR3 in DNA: TGTGCCAGCAGTTACAGGGTTCGCACAGATACGCAGTATTTT.

The chain's CDR3 is CASSSLGTDNYGYTF. In DNA form, the CDR3 reads TGTGCCAGCAGCTCCCTCGGGACAGACAACTATGGCTACACCTTC. The chain uses TRBV6-5 and TRBJ1-2; 7 bases align to TRBD1. The CDR3 has 15 amino acids. Germline lookup yields CDR1 MNHEY and CDR2 SVGAGI. V shed 6 bases and J 2 bases; nucleotides not matched to a gene: 9.

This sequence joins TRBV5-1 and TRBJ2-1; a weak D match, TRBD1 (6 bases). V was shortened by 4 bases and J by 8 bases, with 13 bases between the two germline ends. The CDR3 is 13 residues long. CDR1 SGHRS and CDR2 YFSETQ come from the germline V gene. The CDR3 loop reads CASSPYRVDEQFF. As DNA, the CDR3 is TGCGCCAGCAGCCCCTACAGGGTCGATGAGCAGTTCTTC.

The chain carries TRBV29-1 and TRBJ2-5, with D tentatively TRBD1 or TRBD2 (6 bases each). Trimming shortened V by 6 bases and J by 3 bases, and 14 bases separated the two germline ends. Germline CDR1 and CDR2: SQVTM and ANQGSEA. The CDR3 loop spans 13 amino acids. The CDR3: CSVRRDIEETQYF. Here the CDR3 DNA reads TGCAGCGTACGGCGGGACATAGAAGAGACCCAGTACTTC.

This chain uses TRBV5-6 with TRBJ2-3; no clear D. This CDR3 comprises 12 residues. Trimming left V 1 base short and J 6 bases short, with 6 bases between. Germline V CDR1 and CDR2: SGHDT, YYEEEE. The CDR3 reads CASSLSRDTQYF. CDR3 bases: TGTGCCAGCAGCTTGAGTCGGGATACGCAGTATTTT.

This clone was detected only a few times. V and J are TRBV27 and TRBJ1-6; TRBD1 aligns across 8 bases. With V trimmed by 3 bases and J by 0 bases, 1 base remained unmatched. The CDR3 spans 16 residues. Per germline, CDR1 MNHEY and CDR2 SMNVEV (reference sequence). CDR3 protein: CASSLTGVSYNSPLHF. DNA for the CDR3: TGTGCCAGCAGTTTGACAGGGGTCTCCTATAATTCACCCCTCCACTTT.

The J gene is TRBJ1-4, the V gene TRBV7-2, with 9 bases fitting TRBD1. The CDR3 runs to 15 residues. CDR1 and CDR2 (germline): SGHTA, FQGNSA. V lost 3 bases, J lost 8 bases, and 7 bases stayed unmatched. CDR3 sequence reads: CASSFSGTGYEKLFF. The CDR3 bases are TGTGCCAGCAGCTTTTCCGGGACAGGGTACGAAAAACTGTTTTTT.

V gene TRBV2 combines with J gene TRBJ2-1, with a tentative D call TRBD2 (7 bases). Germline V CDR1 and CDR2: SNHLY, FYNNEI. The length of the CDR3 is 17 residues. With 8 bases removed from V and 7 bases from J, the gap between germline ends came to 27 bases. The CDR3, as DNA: TGTGCCAGCGGCGCGGGGGCCGGGTCGGTTCAACAAAATGAGCAGTTCTTC. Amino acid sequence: CASGAGAGSVQQNEQFF.

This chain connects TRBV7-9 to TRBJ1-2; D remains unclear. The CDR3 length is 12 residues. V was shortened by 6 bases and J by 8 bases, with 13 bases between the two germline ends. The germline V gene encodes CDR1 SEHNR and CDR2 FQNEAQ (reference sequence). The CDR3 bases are TGTGCCAGCAGGGGTACCTCAGAGGGCTACACCTTC. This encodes CASRGTSEGYTF.

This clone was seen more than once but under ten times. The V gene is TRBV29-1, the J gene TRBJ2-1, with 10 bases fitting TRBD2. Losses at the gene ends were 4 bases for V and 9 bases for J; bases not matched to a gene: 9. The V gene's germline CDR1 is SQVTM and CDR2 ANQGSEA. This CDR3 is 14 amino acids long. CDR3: CSVGGASGSGEQFF. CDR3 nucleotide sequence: TGCAGCGTTGGCGGTGCTAGCGGGAGTGGTGAGCAGTTCTTC.

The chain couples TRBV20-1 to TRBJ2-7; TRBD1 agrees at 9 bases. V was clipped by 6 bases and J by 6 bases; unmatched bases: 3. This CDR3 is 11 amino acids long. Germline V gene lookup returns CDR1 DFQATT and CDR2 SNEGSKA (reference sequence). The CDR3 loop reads CSAYRGPEQYF. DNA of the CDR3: TGCAGTGCGTACAGGGGGCCCGAGCAGTACTTC.

The CDR3 DNA reads as TGTGCCAGCAGCGGACCCCAATCAGGGTACTCTGGAAACACCATATATTTT. Protein: CASSGPQSGYSGNTIYF. The J gene is TRBJ1-3, the V gene TRBV9; D may be TRBD1 (5 bases). Germline lookup yields CDR1 SGDLS and CDR2 YYNGEE. V lost 3 bases, J lost 0 bases, and 16 bases lay in between. This CDR3 comprises 17 residues.

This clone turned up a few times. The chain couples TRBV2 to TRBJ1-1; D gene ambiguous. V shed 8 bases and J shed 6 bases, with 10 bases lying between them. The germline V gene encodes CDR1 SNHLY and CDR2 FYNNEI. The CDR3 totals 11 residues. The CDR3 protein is CASRLRAEAFF. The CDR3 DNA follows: TGTGCCAGCCGTCTTAGAGCTGAAGCTTTCTTT.

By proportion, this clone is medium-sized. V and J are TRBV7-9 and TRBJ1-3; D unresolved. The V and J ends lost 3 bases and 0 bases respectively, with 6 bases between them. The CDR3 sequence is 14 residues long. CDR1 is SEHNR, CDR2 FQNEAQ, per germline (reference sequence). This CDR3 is CASSFSFSGNTIYF. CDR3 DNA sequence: TGTGCCAGCAGCTTTAGCTTCTCTGGAAACACCATATATTTT.

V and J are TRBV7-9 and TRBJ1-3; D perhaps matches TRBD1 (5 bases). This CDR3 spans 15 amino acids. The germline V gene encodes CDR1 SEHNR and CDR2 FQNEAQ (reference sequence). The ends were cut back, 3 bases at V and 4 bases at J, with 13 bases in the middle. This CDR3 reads CASSFLAGWGNTIYF. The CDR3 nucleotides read TGTGCCAGCAGCTTCTTGGCAGGGTGGGGAAACACCATATATTTT.

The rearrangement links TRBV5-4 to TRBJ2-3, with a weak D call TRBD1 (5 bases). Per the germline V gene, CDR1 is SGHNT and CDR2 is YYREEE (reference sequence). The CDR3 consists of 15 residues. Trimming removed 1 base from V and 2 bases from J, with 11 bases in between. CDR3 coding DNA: TGTGCCAGCAGCTTGATGCGCAGGGACACAGATACGCAGTATTTT. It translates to CASSLMRRDTDTQYF.

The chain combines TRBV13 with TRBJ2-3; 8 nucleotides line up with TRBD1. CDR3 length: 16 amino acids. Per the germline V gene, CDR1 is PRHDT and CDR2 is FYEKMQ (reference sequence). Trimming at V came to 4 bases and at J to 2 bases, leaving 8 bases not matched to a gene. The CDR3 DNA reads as TGTGCCAGCAGCTACGTGACAGGGGATTACACAGATACGCAGTATTTT. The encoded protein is CASSYVTGDYTDTQYF.

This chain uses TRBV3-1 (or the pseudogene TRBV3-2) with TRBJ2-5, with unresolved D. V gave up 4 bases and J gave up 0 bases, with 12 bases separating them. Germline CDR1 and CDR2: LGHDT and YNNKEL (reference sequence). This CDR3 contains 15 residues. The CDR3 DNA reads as TGTGCCAGCAGCCGAGATCCCGCGTACCAAGAGACCCAGTACTTC. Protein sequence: CASSRDPAYQETQYF.

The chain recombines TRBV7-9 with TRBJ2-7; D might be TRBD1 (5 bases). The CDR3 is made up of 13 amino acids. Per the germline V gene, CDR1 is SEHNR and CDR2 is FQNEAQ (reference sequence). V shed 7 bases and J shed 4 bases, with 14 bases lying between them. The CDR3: CASIRQGGYEQYF. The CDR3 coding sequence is TGTGCCAGCATAAGGCAGGGTGGATACGAGCAGTACTTC.

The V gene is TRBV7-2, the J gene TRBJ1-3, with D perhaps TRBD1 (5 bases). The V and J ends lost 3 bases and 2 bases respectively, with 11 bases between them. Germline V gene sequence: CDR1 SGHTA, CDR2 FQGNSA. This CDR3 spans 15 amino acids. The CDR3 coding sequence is TGTGCCAGCAGCTTCTCCTGGGGCGCTGGAAACACCATATATTTT. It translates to CASSFSWGAGNTIYF. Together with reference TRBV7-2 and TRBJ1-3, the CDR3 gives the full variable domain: GAGVSQSPSNKVTEKGKDVELRCDPISGHTALYWYRQSLGQGLEFLIYFQGNSAPDKSGLPSDRFSAERTGGSVSTLTIQRTQQEDSAVYLCASSFSWGAGNTIYFGEGSWLTVV.

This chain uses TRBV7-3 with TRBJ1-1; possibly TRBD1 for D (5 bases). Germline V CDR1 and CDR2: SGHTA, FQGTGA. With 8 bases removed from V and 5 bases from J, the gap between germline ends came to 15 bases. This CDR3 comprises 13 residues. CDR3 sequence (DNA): TGTGCCAGCTCCCCCGCTCGGGGGACTGAAGCTTTCTTT. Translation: CASSPARGTEAFF.

CDR3 sequence: CATYDGITYEQYF. CDR3 in DNA: TGTGCCACCTATGACGGGATTACCTACGAGCAGTACTTC. This chain links TRBV10-3 with TRBJ2-7; tentative D call: TRBD2 (5 bases). The CDR3 covers 13 residues. Per germline, CDR1 ENHRY and CDR2 SYGVKD. V gave up 10 bases and J gave up 2 bases, with 15 bases separating them.

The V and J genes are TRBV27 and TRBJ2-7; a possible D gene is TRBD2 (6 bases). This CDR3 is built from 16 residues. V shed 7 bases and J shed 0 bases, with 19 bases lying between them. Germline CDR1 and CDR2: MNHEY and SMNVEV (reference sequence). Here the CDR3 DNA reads TGTGCCAGCACACACTGGAGGGGACCCTACTCCTACGAGCAGTACTTC. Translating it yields CASTHWRGPYSYEQYF.